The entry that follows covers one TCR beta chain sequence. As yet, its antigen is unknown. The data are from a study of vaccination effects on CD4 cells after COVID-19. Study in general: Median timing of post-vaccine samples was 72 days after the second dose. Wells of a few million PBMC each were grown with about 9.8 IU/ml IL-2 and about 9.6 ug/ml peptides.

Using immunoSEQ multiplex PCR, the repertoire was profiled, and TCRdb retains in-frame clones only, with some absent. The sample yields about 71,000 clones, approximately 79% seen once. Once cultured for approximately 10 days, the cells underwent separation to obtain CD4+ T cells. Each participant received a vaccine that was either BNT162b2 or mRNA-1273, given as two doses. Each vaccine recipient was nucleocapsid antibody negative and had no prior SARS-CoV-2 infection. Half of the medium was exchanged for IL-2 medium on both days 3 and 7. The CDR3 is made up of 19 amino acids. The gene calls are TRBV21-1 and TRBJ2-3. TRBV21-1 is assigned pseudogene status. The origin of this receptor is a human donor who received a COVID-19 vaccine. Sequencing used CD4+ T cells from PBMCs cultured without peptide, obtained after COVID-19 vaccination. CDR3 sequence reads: CASSPKGKGTSTSADTQYF. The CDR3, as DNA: TGTGCCAGCAGCCCAAAGGGGAAAGGGACGAGTACAAGCGCAGATACGCAGTATTTT.